These 20 T cell receptor beta chains came from one sample sequenced in a study of blood T cell repertoires in COVID-19. Measured with immunoSEQ multiplex PCR; TCRdb has only the in-frame clones, and not every one. The sample holds 150,000 to 200,000 clones, 84% seen once. Sample: peripheral blood. The receptor set was obtained from a woman in her 70s with COVID-19, enrolled during active disease.

This chain uses TRBV7-2 with TRBJ2-1; 9 bases align to TRBD2. V shed 5 bases and J 4 bases; nucleotides not matched to a gene: 6. Germline assignment: CDR1 SGHTA and CDR2 FQGNSA. This CDR3 region has 15 residues. The CDR3 loop reads CASSKGLALYNEQFF. In DNA, the CDR3 is TGTGCCAGCAGCAAAGGACTAGCGCTGTACAATGAGCAGTTCTTC.

This chain links TRBV6-6 with TRBJ1-4; 7 nucleotides align to TRBD1. Per the germline V gene, CDR1 is MNHNY and CDR2 is SVGAGI (reference sequence). This CDR3 region has 14 residues. The V gene end was trimmed by 4 bases and the J gene end by 8 bases; junction bases not matched to a gene: 7. The CDR3 here is CASSLGGRSEKLFF. CDR3 nucleotide sequence: TGTGCCAGCAGTTTAGGGGGCCGTAGCGAAAAACTGTTTTTT.

This chain links TRBV14 with TRBJ1-2, with D hard to call. Germline lookup yields CDR1 SGHDN and CDR2 FVKESK. The CDR3 is made up of 14 amino acids. Trimming shortened V by 1 base and J by 5 bases, and 11 bases separated the two germline ends. For the CDR3, the DNA is TGTGCCAGCAGCCAAGGGGGAGGTAGTTATGGCTACACCTTC. Translating it yields CASSQGGGSYGYTF.

The chain couples TRBV3-1 (or the pseudogene TRBV3-2) to TRBJ2-1; TRBD2 agrees at 10 bases. The trim removed 0 bases at V and 9 bases at J, leaving 8 bases unmatched. The CDR3 spans 16 residues. Looked up from germline, CDR1 is LGHDT and CDR2 is YNNKEL (reference sequence). CDR3 DNA: TGTGCCAGCAGCCAAGAAGGGATAGCGGGAGGCGGTGAGCAGTTCTTC. Amino acid sequence: CASSQEGIAGGGEQFF.

V gene TRBV7-9 combines with J gene TRBJ2-2; possibly TRBD2 for D (6 bases). Trimming stripped 1 base from V and 5 bases from J, with 14 bases between. This CDR3 contains 16 residues. Germline CDR1 is SEHNR and CDR2 is FQNEAQ (reference sequence). CDR3: CASSLGGRQFTGELFF. The CDR3 DNA is TGTGCCAGCAGCTTAGGAGGGAGGCAGTTTACCGGGGAGCTGTTTTTT.

The gene calls are TRBV2 and TRBJ2-3, with a possible D match to TRBD2 (5 bases). CDR1 is SNHLY, CDR2 FYNNEI, per germline. The CDR3 consists of 14 residues. Between the trimmed V and J ends, which lost 8 bases and 5 bases, there was a span of 17 bases. Here the CDR3 DNA reads TGTGCCAGCGCCGGGGTCGGGGTGGAAGATACGCAGTATTTT. Its translation: CASAGVGVEDTQYF.

V and J are TRBV10-1 and TRBJ2-5; 12 bases agree with TRBD1. From germline, CDR1 is WNHNN and CDR2 SYGVQD (reference sequence). The CDR3 runs 15 residues. Trimming removed 3 bases from V and 6 bases from J; junction bases left unmatched: 5. This CDR3 is CASSEGTGGKKTQYF. For the CDR3, the DNA is TGCGCCAGCAGTGAAGGGACAGGGGGCAAGAAGACCCAGTACTTC.

The CDR3 DNA reads TGTGCCAGCAGCGCCTCTACCGGGAGCGAACTGTTTTTT. Translation gives CASSASTGSELFF. This sequence joins TRBV5-5 and TRBJ1-4; unclear D gene. The germline gives CDR1 SGHKS, CDR2 YYEKEE (reference sequence). This CDR3 comprises 13 residues. V was clipped by 4 bases and J by 12 bases, with 16 bases between them.

The rearrangement joins TRBV5-1 to TRBJ2-1, with 12 bases that match TRBD1. The germline V gene encodes CDR1 SGHRS and CDR2 YFSETQ. V dropped 0 bases and J dropped 5; count of bases not matched to a gene: 3. This CDR3 contains 16 residues. As DNA, the CDR3 is TGCGCCAGCAGCTTGGGGGGACAGGGGGCGAACAATGAGCAGTTCTTC. It encodes CASSLGGQGANNEQFF.

J is TRBJ1-2 and V is TRBV9; D remains ambiguous. Germline V gene data show CDR1 as SGDLS and CDR2 as YYNGEE. The CDR3 extends over 14 amino acids. Trimming took 0 bases from V and 8 from J, leaving 14 bases between them. In DNA form, the CDR3 reads TGTGCCAGCAGCGTAGACGACACTTCGAGAGGCTACACCTTC. It yields the protein CASSVDDTSRGYTF.

This clone was observed a single time. This chain joins TRBV28 and TRBJ1-5; 10 nucleotides line up with TRBD1. CDR1 and CDR2 from the germline V gene are MDHEN and SYDVKM. The CDR3 is 16 amino acids. The V gene end was trimmed by 6 bases and the J gene end by 0 bases; junction bases not matched to a gene: 5. Here the CDR3 reads CASRSRDRGSNQPQHF. The CDR3 nucleotides are TGTGCCAGCAGGAGCCGGGACAGGGGTAGCAATCAGCCCCAGCATTTT.

The rearrangement joins TRBV19 to TRBJ2-1; 8 bases are shared with TRBD1. With V trimmed by 4 bases and J by 8 bases, 13 bases remained unmatched. CDR1 and CDR2 (germline): LNHDA, SQIVND (reference sequence). The CDR3 extends over 16 amino acids. As DNA, the CDR3 is TGTGCCAGTAGTAGGAGGGCAGGGGGCGCGTGGTATGAGCAGTTCTTC. This translates into CASSRRAGGAWYEQFF.

V gene TRBV18 combines with J gene TRBJ2-1; the match to TRBD2 covers 15 bases. This CDR3 region has 20 residues. Unmatched junction bases numbered 9, after V lost 0 bases and J lost 3 bases. Germline V gene data show CDR1 as KGHSH and CDR2 as LQKENI. The chain's CDR3 is CASSPPVAGTSGGLYNEQFF. The CDR3 DNA sequence: TGTGCCAGCTCACCACCGGTCGCAGGGACTAGCGGGGGGCTCTACAATGAGCAGTTCTTC.

Only a few counts were recorded for this clone. CDR3 DNA: TGTGCCAGCAGCTTAGGTCGCGCGGGAGGAGATGAGCAGTTCTTC. It specifies CASSLGRAGGDEQFF. The rearrangement uses TRBV11-3 and TRBJ2-1; 8 bases are a match to TRBD2. The CDR3 has 15 amino acids. V lost 1 base and J lost 8; bases outside the gene matches: 7. Germline lookup yields CDR1 SGHNT and CDR2 YENEEA.

The rearrangement links TRBV5-1 to TRBJ2-5; possibly TRBD1 for D (6 bases). The CDR3 is 14 residues long. Per germline, CDR1 SGHRS and CDR2 YFSETQ. The V end lost 4 bases, the J end lost 7 bases, and 17 bases lay between the germline ends. The CDR3 DNA sequence: TGCGCCAGCAGCCTAGACGACAGGTTAGGGACCCAGTACTTC. Its translation: CASSLDDRLGTQYF.

The chain uses TRBV28 and TRBJ1-5; a possible D gene is TRBD1 (5 bases). V lost 10 bases to trimming and J lost 3 bases, with 16 bases between them. CDR1 is MDHEN and CDR2 is SYDVKM in the germline V gene. This CDR3 is built from 14 residues. In nucleotides, the CDR3 is TGTGCCACACGATCGGGACTGATCAATCAGCCCCAGCATTTT. It translates to CATRSGLINQPQHF. Together with reference TRBV28 and TRBJ1-5, the CDR3 gives the full variable domain: DVKVTQSSRYLVKRTGEKVFLECVQDMDHENMFWYRQDPGLGLRLIYFSYDVKMKEKGDIPEGYSVSREKKERFSLILESASTNQTSMYLCATRSGLINQPQHFGDGTRLSIL.

The genes are TRBV19 and TRBJ2-1; TRBD2 might be the D (5 bases). Germline CDR1 is LNHDA and CDR2 is SQIVND (reference sequence). V was clipped by 3 bases and J by 6 bases, with 15 bases between them. This CDR3 contains 15 residues. The CDR3 nucleotides read TGTGCCAGTAGTATTGGGAGAAGGGTAGCCAATGAGCAGTTCTTC. Protein sequence: CASSIGRRVANEQFF. Filled out from reference TRBV19 and TRBJ2-1, the complete variable domain reads DGGITQSPKYLFRKEGQNVTLSCEQNLNHDAMYWYRQDPGQGLRLIYYSQIVNDFQKGDIAEGYSVSREKKESFPLTVTSAQKNPTAFYLCASSIGRRVANEQFFGPGTRLTVL.

CDR3 DNA sequence: TGTGCCAGCTCACCACTCCCCGGACTAGCTATTGATACCGGGGAGCTGTTTTTT. Its translation: CASSPLPGLAIDTGELFF. The genes are TRBV18 and TRBJ2-2; 8 bases align to TRBD2. V dropped 1 base and J dropped 5; count of bases not matched to a gene: 12. Per the germline V gene, CDR1 is KGHSH and CDR2 is LQKENI. This CDR3 spans 18 amino acids.

This clone is a singleton in its sample. V is TRBV7-8 and J is TRBJ1-6; TRBD1 matches at 8 bases. V shed 5 bases, J shed 0 bases, and the junction held 6 bases outside the gene matches. Germline lookup yields CDR1 SGHVS and CDR2 FQNEAQ. The CDR3 extends over 17 amino acids. CDR3 bases: TGTGCCAGCAGCATACAGGGGGGGAGCTCCTATAATTCACCCCTCCACTTT. This gives the protein CASSIQGGSSYNSPLHF.

The rearrangement uses TRBV5-4 and TRBJ2-5, with unresolved D. This CDR3 region has 15 residues. Trimming pared 3 bases from V and 0 bases from J, leaving 12 bases between. CDR1 is SGHNT, CDR2 YYREEE, per germline (reference sequence). For the CDR3, the DNA is TGTGCCAGCAGCTCCGTTGAGGAGTACCAAGAGACCCAGTACTTC. This codes for CASSSVEEYQETQYF.